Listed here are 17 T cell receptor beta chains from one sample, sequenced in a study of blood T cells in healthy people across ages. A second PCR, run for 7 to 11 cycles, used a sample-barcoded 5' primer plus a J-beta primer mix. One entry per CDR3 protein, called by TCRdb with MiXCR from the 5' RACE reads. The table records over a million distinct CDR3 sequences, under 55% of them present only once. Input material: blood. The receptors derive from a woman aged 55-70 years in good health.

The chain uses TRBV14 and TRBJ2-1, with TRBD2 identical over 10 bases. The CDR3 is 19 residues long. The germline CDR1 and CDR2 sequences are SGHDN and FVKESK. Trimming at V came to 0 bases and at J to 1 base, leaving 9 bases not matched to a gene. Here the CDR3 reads CASSQDVRTSGKSYNEQFF. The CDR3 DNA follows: TGTGCCAGCAGCCAAGATGTAAGGACTAGCGGAAAATCCTACAATGAGCAGTTCTTC.

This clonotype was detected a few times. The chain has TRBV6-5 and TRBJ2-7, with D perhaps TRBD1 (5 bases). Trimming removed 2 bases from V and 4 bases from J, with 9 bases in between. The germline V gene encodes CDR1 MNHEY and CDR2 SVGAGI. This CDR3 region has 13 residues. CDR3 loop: CASSYTDRYEQYF. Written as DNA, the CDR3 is TGTGCCAGCAGTTACACAGACAGATACGAGCAGTACTTC.

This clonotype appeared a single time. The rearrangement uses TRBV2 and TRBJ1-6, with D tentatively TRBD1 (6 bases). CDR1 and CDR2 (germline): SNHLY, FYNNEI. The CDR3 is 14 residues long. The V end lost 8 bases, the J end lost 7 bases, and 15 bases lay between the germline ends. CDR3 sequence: CASERRQENSPLHF. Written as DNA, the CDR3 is TGTGCCAGCGAACGACGACAGGAGAATTCACCCCTCCACTTT.

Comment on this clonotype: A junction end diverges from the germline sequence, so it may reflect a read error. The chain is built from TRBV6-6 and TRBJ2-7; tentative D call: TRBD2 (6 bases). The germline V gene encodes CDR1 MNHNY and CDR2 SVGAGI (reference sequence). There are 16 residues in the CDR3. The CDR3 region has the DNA TGTACCAGCAGTCCCGTCGGGGGTACAAACTCCTACGAGCAGTACTTC. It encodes CTSSPVGGTNSYEQYF.

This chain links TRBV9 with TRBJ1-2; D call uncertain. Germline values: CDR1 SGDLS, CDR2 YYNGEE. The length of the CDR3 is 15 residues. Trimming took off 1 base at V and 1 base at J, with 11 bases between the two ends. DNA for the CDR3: TGTGCCAGCAGCGTATATGAGGGTAGTAACTATGGCTACACCTTC. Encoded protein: CASSVYEGSNYGYTF.

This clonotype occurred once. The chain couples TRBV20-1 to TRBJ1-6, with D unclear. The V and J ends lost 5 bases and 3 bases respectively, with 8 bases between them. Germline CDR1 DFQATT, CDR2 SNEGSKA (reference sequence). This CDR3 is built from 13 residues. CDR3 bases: TGCAGTGCTTTTAGTCGCTATAATTCACCCCTCCACTTT. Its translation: CSAFSRYNSPLHF.

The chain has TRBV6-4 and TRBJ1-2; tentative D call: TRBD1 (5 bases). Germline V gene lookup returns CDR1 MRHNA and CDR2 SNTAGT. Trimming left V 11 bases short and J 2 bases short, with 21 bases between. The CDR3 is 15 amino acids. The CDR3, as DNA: TGTGCCGTACTTCCGGGACCGAGGAGGAACTATGGCTACACCTTC. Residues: CAVLPGPRRNYGYTF.

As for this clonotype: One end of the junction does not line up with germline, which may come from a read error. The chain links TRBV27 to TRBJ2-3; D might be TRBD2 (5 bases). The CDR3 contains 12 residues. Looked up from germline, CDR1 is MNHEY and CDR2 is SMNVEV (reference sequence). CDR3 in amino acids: CASREVGDAQYF. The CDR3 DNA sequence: TGTGCCAGCAGGGAAGTGGGAGATGCGCAGTATTTT.

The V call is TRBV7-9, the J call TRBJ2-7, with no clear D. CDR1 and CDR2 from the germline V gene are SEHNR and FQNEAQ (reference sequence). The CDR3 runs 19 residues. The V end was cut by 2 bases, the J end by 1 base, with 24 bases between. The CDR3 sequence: CASSLTRTPSSARSYEQYF. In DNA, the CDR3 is TGTGCCAGCAGCTTAACCCGAACCCCATCCTCGGCCAGATCCTACGAGCAGTACTTC.

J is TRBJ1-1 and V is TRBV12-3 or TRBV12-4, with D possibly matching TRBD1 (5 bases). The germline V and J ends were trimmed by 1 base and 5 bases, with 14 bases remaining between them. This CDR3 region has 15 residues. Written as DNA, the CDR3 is TGTGCCAGCAGTTTAGGGGCAGGGACTCGGACTGAAGCTTTCTTT. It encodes CASSLGAGTRTEAFF.

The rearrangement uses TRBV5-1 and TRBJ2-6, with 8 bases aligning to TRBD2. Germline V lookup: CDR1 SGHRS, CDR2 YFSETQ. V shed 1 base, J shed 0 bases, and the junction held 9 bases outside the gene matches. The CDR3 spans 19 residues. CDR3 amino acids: CASSLSPQREHSGANVLTF. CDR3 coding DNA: TGCGCCAGCAGCTTGTCCCCCCAGCGGGAGCACTCTGGGGCCAACGTCCTGACTTTC.

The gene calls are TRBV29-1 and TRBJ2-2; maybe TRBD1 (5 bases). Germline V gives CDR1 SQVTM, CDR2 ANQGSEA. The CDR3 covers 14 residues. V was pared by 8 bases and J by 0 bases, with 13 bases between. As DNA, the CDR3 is TGCAGCACGTCCCCCAGGGCGAACACCGGGGAGCTGTTTTTT. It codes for CSTSPRANTGELFF.

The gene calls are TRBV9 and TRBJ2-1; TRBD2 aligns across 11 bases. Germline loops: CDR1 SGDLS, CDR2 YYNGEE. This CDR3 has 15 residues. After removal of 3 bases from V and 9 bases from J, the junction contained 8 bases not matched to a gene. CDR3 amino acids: CASSDRLAGRGEQFF. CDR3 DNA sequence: TGTGCCAGCAGCGACCGACTAGCGGGGAGGGGTGAGCAGTTCTTC.

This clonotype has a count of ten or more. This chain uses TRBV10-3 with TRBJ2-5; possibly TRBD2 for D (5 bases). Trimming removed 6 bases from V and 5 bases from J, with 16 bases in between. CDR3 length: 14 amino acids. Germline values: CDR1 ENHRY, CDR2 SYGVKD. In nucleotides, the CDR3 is TGTGCCATCAGCACGGGGAGAGGTGGGGAGACCCAGTACTTC. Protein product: CAISTGRGGETQYF.

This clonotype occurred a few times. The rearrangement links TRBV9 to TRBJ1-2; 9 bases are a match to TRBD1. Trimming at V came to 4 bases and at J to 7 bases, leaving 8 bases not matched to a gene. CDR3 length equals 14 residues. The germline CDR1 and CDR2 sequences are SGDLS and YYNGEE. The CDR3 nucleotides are TGTGCCAGCAGCCGGGGACAGGGTTTGGGTGGCTACACCTTC. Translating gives CASSRGQGLGGYTF.

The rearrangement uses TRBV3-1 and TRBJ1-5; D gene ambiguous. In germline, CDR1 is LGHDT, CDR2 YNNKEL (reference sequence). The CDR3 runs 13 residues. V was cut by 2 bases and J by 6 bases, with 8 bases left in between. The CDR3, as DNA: TGTGCCAGCAGCCAACGACGGAGTCAGCCCCAGCATTTT. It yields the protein CASSQRRSQPQHF.

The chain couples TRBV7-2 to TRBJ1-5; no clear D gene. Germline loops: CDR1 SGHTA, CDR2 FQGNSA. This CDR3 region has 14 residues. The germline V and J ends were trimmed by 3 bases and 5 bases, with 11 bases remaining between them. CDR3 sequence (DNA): TGTGCCAGCAGCTTCCGGACGTCGGATCAGCCCCAGCATTTT. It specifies CASSFRTSDQPQHF. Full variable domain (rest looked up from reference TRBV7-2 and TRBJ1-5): GAGVSQSPSNKVTEKGKDVELRCDPISGHTALYWYRQSLGQGLEFLIYFQGNSAPDKSGLPSDRFSAERTGGSVSTLTIQRTQQEDSAVYLCASSFRTSDQPQHFGDGTRLSIL.